This T cell receptor beta chain was retrieved from a study of T cell changes during pregnancy in multiple sclerosis. Method: immunoSEQ multiplex PCR; TCRdb's copy keeps in-frame clones and lacks some. In the table there are approximately 100,000 clones, approximately 94% of which are singletons. This CDR3 has 14 amino acids. The junction had 5 bases not matched to a gene; V was cut back by 5 bases and J by 2 bases. Germline V gene sequence: CDR1 SGHTA, CDR2 FQGNSA. The clonotype originates from a female donor with multiple sclerosis, enrolled in a pregnancy study. Source: peripheral blood, taken before pregnancy. The rearrangement links TRBV7-2 to TRBJ2-7, with TRBD2 identical over 8 bases. The CDR3 reads CASSPPGLAYEQYF. In DNA, the CDR3 is TGTGCCAGCAGCCCCCCGGGACTAGCCTACGAGCAGTACTTC.